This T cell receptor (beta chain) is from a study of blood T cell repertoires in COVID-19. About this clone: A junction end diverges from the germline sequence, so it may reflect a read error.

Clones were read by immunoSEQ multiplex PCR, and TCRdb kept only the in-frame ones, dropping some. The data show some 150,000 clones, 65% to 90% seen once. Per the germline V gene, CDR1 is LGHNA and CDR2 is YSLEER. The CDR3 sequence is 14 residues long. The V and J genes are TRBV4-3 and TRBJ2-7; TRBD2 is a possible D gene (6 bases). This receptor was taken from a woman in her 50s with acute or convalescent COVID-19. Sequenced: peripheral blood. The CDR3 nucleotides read TGCGCCAGCAGCCAAGTGGGAGGCTCCCACGAGCAGTACTTC. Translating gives CASSQVGGSHEQYF.